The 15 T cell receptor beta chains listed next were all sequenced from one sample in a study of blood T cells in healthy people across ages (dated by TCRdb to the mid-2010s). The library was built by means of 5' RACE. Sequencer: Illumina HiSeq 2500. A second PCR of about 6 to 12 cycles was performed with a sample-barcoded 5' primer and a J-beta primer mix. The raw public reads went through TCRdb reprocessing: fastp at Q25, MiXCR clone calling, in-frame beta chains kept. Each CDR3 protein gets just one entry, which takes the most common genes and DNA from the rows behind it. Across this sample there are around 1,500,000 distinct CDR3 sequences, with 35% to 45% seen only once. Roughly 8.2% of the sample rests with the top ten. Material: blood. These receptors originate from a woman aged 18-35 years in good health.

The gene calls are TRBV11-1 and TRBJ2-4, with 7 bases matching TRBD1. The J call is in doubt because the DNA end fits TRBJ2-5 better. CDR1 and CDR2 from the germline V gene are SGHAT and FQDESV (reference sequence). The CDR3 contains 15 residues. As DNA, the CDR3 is TGTGCCAGCATCCTACTGAGGGGGCTCGAGGAGACCCAGTACTTC. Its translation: CASILLRGLEETQYF.

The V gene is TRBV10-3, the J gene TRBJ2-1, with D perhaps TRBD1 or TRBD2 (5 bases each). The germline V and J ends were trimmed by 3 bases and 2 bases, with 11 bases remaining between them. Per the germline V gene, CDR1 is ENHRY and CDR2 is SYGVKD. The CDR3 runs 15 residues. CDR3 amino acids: CAISERDGAYNEQFF. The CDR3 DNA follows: TGTGCCATCAGTGAAAGGGACGGCGCCTACAATGAGCAGTTCTTC.

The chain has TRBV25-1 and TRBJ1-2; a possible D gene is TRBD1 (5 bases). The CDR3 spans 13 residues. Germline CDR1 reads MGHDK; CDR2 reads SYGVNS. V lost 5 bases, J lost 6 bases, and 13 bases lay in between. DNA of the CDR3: TGTGCCAGCAGTCCAACCGGGACGCATGGCTACACCTTC. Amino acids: CASSPTGTHGYTF.

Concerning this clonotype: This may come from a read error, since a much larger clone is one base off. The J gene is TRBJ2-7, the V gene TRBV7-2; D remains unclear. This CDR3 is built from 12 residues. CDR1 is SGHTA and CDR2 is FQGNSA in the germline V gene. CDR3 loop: CAGSYASYEQYF. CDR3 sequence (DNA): TGTGCCGGCAGCTATGCATCCTACGAGCAGTACTTC.

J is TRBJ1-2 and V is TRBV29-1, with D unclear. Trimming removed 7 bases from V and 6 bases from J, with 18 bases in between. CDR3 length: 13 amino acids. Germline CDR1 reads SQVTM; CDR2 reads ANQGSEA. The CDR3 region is CSGSGRERDGYTF. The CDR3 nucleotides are TGCAGCGGTTCTGGGCGGGAGAGGGATGGCTACACCTTC.

CDR3 DNA sequence: TGTGCCAGCAGCAAGGACAGGCCAAGCTCTGGGGCCAACGTCCTGACTTTC. It translates to CASSKDRPSSGANVLTF. The gene calls are TRBV5-5 and TRBJ2-6, with 7 positions matching TRBD1. Germline V gene sequence: CDR1 SGHKS, CDR2 YYEKEE (reference sequence). J lost 0 bases, V lost 4 bases, and 7 bases had no gene match. This CDR3 region has 17 residues.

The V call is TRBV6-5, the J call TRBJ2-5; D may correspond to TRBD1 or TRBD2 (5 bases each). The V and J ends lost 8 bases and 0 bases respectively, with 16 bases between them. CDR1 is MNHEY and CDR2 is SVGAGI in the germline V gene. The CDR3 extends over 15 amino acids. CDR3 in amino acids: CASFLGPEYQETQYF. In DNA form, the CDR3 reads TGTGCCAGCTTCCTGGGACCGGAGTACCAAGAGACCCAGTACTTC.

This CDR3 is CSATDRADTQYF. DNA of the CDR3: TGCAGTGCAACCGACAGGGCGGATACGCAGTATTTT. The V and J genes are TRBV20-1 and TRBJ2-3, with TRBD1 matching over 7 bases. CDR3 length: 12 residues. Germline CDR1 DFQATT, CDR2 SNEGSKA (reference sequence). The ends lost 6 bases at V and 6 bases at J; junction bases unmatched: 6.

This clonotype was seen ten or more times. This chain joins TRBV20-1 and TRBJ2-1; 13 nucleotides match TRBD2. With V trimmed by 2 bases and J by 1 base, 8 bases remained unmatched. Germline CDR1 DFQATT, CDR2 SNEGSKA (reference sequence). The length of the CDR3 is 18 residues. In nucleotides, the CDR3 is TGCAGTGCTAGATCCGGGACTAGCGGGGATGGATCCTACAATGAGCAGTTCTTC. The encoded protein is CSARSGTSGDGSYNEQFF.

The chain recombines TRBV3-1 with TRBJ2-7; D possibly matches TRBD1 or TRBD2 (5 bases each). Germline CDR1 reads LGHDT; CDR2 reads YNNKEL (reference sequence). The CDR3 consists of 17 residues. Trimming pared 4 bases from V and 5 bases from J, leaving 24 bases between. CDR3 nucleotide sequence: TGTGCCAGCAGCCTGCATTTCAGGGCGTTGGGGGACCACGAGCAGTACTTC. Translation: CASSLHFRALGDHEQYF.

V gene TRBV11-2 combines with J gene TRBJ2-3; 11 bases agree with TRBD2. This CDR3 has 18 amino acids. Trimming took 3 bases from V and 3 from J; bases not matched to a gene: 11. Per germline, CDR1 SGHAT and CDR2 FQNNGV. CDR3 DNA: TGTGCCAGCAGCTTGTATGGATTAGCGGGAGGGGGAACAGATACGCAGTATTTT. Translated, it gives CASSLYGLAGGGTDTQYF.

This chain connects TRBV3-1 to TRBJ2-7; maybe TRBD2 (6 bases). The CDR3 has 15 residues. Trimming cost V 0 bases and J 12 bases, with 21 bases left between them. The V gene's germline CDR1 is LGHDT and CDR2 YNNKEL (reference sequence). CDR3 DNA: TGTGCCAGCAGCCAAGATATCTTCCCCCCGACACTAGCGTACTTC. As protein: CASSQDIFPPTLAYF.

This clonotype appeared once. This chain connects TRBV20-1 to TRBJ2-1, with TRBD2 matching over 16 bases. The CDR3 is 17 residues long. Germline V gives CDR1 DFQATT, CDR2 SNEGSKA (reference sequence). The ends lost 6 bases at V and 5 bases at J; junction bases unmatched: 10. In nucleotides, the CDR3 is TGCAGTGCCGAGCCGGGACTAGCGGGGGGGTGGGACAATGAGCAGTTCTTC. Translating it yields CSAEPGLAGGWDNEQFF.

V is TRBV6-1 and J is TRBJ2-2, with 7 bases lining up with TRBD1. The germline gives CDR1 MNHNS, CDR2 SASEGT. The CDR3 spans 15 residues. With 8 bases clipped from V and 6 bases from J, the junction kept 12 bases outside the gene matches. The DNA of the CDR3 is TGTGCCAGCCAGGCAGGGGGTATAGTGGCCGGGGAGCTGTTTTTT. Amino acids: CASQAGGIVAGELFF.

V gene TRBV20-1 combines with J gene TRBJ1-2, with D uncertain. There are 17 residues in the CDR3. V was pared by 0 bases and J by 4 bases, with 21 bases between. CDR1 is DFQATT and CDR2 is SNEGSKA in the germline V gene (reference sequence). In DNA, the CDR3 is TGCAGTGCTAGAGATCCCGTCGGACTCTCAAGCGGCTATGGCTACACCTTC. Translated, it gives CSARDPVGLSSGYGYTF.